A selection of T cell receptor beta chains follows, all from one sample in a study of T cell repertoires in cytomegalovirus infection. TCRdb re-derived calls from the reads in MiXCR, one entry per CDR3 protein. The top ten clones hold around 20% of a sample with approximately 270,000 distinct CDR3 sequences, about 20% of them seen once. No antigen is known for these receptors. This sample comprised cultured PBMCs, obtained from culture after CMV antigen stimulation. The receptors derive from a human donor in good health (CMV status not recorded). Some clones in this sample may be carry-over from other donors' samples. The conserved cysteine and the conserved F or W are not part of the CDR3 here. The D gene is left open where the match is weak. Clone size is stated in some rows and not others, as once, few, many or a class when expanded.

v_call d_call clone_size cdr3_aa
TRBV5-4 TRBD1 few ASSPDRVFGYGYT
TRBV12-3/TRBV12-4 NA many ASRDIRGGSGNTIY
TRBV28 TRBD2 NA ASSLWGGSMEETQY
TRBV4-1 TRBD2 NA ASSQRLAGVTNTGELF
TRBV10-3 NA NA AIRRWDYEQY
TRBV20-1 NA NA SARAMYQETQY
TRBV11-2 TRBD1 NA ASSPVGRAGGSAF
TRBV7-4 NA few ASSLGDTSNQPQH
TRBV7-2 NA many ASSLIQGDTQY
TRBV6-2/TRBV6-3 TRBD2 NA ASKASGRYEQY
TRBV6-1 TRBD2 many ASRRGTLSTDTQY
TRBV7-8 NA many ASSSGRNEKLF
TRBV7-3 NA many ASRPGSAGELF
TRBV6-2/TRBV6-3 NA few ASSYSMDQGGTEAF
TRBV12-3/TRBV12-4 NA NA ASSLSVGSGGGSPQY
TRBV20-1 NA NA SASNQSSGNTIY
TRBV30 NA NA AGASGANVLT
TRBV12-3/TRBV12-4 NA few ASSKGMQYGYT
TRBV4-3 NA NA ASSQDLDSTYEQY
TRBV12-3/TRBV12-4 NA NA ASSSQSGPSGNTIY
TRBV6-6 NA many ASSYSPGITRGYT
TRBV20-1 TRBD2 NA SAISGSSYNEQF
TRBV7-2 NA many ASSLNAVLAAYEQY
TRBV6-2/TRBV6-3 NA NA ASKYQAGIEETQY
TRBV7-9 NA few ASSTTGDGDTEAF
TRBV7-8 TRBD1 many ATSRTGGMNTEAF
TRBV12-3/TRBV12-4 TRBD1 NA ASSSTAGGETQY
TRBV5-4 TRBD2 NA ASSHSGRGRYNEQF
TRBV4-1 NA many ASSHSGRRTDTQY
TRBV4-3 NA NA ASSQLVLSPPYEQY
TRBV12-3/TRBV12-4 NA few ASSAKRAPFSYEQY
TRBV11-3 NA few ASSATRGDEQF
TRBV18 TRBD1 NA ASSPRDRSNEKLF
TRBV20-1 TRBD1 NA SAAPGQGSHGYT
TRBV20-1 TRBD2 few SARGTSGRARATYNEQF
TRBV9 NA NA ASSVAGTPEQF
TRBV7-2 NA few ASSLFPSSYEQY
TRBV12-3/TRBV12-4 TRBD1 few ASGGQENYGYT
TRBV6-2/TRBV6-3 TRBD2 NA ASSYSGSSSGTLGEQY
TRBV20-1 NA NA SARPFQAGNEQF
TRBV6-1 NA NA ASSGTGTFNQPQH
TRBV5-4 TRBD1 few ASSNTDRGFSETQY
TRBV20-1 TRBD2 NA SAMAGTSGNNEQF
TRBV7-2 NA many ASSLGLQETQY
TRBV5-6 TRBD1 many ASSPRTGWTTEAF
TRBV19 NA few ASSIPQGFGNEQF
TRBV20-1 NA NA SATLNGEQF
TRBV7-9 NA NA ASSFQDHPNYGYT
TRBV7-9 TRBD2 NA AGEGYQETQY
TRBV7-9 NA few ASSPVREAF
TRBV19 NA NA ASSMGQDGEKLF
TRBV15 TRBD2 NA ATSRLLAGGDEQF
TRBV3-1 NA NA ASSQDKETQY
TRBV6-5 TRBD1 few ASRTDRAGMNTEAF